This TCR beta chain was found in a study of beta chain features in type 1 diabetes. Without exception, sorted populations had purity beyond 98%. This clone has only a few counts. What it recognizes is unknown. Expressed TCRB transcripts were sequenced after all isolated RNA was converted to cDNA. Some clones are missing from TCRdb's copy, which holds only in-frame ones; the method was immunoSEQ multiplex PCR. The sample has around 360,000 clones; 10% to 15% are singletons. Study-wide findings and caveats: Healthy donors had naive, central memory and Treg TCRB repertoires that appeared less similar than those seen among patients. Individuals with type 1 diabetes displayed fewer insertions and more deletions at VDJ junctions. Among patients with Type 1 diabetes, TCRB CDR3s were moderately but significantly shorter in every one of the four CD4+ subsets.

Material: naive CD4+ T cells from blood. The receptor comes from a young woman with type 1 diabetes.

In DNA, the CDR3 is TGTGCCAGCAGTACCGCAGGATACAATGAGCAGTTCTTC. It yields the protein CASSTAGYNEQFF. The gene calls are TRBV6-5 and TRBJ2-1; no definite D call. Germline CDR1 reads MNHEY; CDR2 reads SVGAGI. The V gene lost 5 bases and the J gene lost 4 bases, with 9 bases spanning the gap. CDR3 length: 13 residues.